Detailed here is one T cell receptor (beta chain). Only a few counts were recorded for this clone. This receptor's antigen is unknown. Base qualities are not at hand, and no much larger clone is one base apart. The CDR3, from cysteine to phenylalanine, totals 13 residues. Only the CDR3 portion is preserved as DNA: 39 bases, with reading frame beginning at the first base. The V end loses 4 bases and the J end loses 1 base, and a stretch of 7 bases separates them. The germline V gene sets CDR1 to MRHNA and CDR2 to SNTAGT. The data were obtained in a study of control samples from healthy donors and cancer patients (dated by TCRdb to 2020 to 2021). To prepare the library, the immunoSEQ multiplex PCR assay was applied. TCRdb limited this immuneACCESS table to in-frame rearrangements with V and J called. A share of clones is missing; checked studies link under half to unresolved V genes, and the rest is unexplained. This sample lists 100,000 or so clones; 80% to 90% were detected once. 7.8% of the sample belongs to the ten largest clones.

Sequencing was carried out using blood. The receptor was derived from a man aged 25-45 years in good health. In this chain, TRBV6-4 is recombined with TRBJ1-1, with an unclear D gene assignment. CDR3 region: CASSVERNTEAFF. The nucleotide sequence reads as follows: TGTGCCAGCAGTGTGGAGAGGAACACTGAAGCTTTCTTT.